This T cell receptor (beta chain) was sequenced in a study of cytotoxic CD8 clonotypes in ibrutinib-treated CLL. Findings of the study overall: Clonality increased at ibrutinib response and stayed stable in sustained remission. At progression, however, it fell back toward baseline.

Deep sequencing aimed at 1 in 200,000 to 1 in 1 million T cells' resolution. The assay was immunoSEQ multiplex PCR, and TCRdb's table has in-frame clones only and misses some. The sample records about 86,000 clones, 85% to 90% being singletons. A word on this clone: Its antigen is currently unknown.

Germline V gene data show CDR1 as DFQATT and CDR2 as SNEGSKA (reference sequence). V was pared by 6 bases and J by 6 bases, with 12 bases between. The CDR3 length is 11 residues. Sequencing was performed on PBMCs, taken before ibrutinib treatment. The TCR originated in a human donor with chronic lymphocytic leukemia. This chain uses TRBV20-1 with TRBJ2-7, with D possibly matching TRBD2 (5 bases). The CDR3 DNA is TGCAGTGCCGACGTTGGAGGCGAGCAGTACTTC. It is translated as CSADVGGEQYF.